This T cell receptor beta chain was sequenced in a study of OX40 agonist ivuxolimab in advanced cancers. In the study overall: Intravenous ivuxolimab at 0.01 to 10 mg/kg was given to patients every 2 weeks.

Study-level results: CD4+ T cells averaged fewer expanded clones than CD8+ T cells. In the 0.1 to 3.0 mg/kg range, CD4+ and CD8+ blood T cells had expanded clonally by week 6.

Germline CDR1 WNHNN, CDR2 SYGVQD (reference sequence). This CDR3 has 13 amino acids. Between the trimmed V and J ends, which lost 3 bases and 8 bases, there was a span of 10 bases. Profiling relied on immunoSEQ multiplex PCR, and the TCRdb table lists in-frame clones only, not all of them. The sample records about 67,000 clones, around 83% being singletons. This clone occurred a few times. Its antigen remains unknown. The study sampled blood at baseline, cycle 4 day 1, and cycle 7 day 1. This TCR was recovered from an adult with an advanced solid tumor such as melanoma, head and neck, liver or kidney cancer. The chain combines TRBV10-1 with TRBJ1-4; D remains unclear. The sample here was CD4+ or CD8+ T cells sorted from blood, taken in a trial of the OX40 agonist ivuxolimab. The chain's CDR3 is CASSDSFGEKLFF. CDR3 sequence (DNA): TGCGCCAGCAGTGACTCCTTTGGGGAAAAACTGTTTTTT.